This T cell receptor beta chain was captured in a study of radiation and T cells in renal cell carcinoma. Notes on the study in general: No pretreatment tumor biopsies were available for baseline clonotypes.

For this clone: What it binds is not known.

Measured with immunoSEQ multiplex PCR; TCRdb has only the in-frame clones, and not every one. Among about 59,000 clones, 65% to 80% were seen once, and the ten largest hold 7.3%. Time point defined: baseline pretreatment blood. Treatment meaning: 15 Gy SBRT to primary tumor, nephrectomy 4 weeks later. The CDR3 totals 16 residues. Germline lookup yields CDR1 SGHAT and CDR2 FQNNGV. After removal of 7 bases from V and 1 base from J, the junction contained 8 bases not matched to a gene. The chain recombines TRBV11-2 with TRBJ2-3, with 10 positions matching TRBD2. The material was blood, obtained from a patient whose treatment included radiotherapy and nephrectomy. The sequence was collected from a man aged 60-69 years with renal cell carcinoma. The CDR3 coding sequence is TGTGCCAGCATCCCCCTCACTAGCGGGGGCACAGATACGCAGTATTTT. This encodes CASIPLTSGGTDTQYF.